The 25 T cell receptor beta chains in this list originate from one sample, sequenced in a study of shared clonotypes between healthy human individuals (TCRdb year 2020). Receptor amplification or capture employed the immunoSEQ multiplex PCR assay. Entries here come from immuneACCESS through TCRdb and include only in-frame sequences with V and J called. Some clones fail to appear in such tables; in the studies checked, an unresolved V gene covers under half of the shortfall, and the cause of the remainder is unknown. The sample profile shows more than 550,000 clones; just over 90% of them were found once. The biggest ten clones account for 24% of the sample. CD8 naive samples were CD45RO-negative cells positively selected for CCR7, giving a CD45RA+CCR7+ population that excluded TemRA cells. The sequenced sample consisted of naive CD8+ T cells sorted from blood. Explained via the paper, the cell subset or site label denotes: CD45RA+CCR7+. These receptors all stem from a man aged 25-45 years in good health.

This clone was recorded once. The V gene is TRBV5-8, the J gene TRBJ2-7; TRBD2 matches 8 bases. CDR1 SGHTS and CDR2 YDEGEE come from the germline V gene. V gave up 0 bases and J gave up 1 base; unmatched junction bases: 0. The CDR3 runs to 14 residues. The CDR3 spells CASSLAGGSYEQYF. CDR3 DNA: TGTGCCAGCAGCTTGGCGGGGGGGTCCTACGAGCAGTACTTC.

This chain uses TRBV28 with TRBJ2-5; D is possibly TRBD1 (6 bases). The CDR3 length is 15 residues. Trimming took off 5 bases at V and 3 bases at J, with 16 bases between the two ends. CDR1 MDHEN and CDR2 SYDVKM come from the germline V gene. This CDR3 is CASSPPWTAEETQYF. The CDR3 nucleotides are TGTGCCAGCAGTCCCCCTTGGACAGCAGAAGAGACCCAGTACTTC.

This clone was detected once. The rearrangement joins TRBV27 to TRBJ2-3; 12 nucleotides agree with TRBD2. J lost 3 bases, V lost 7 bases, and 5 bases had no gene match. CDR1 MNHEY and CDR2 SMNVEV come from the germline V gene (reference sequence). This CDR3 is built from 15 residues. The DNA of the CDR3 is TGTGCCAGCACCGGACTAGCGGGAAAGACAGATACGCAGTATTTT. Translating it yields CASTGLAGKTDTQYF.

Turning to this clone: The same CDR3 is also encoded by other DNA sequences in this sample. The rearrangement uses TRBV7-9 and TRBJ2-7; no reliable D call. The V end was cut by 5 bases, the J end by 1 base, with 6 bases between. Germline V gene sequence: CDR1 SEHNR, CDR2 FQNEAQ (reference sequence). The length of the CDR3 is 12 residues. The CDR3 protein is CASSRNSYEQYF. DNA for the CDR3: TGTGCCAGCAGCCGGAATTCCTACGAGCAGTACTTC.

This clone occurred once. This chain connects TRBV4-1 to TRBJ1-1; D gene unclear. This CDR3 has 14 residues. The germline gives CDR1 MGHRA, CDR2 YSYEKL. V lost 6 bases to trimming and J lost 2 bases, with 13 bases between them. CDR3 sequence reads: CASSQLWGNTEAFF. The CDR3 nucleotides are TGCGCCAGCAGTCAACTTTGGGGTAACACTGAAGCTTTCTTT.

The rearrangement links TRBV19 to TRBJ2-3, with a possible D match to TRBD1 (5 bases). Trimming pared 3 bases from V and 5 bases from J, leaving 6 bases between. CDR3 length: 12 residues. Germline lookup yields CDR1 LNHDA and CDR2 SQIVND (reference sequence). The CDR3 DNA reads TGTGCCAGTAGTATTAGGGGAGATACGCAGTATTTT. This translates into CASSIRGDTQYF.

DNA for the CDR3: TGCGCCAGCAGCCTACAGCGGAGCTCCTACAATGAGCAGTTCTTC. This codes for CASSLQRSSYNEQFF. The chain couples TRBV4-1 to TRBJ2-1; TRBD2 is a possible D gene (5 bases). CDR1 is MGHRA and CDR2 is YSYEKL in the germline V gene. Deletions cut 4 bases from V and 0 bases from J, with 10 bases between. CDR3 length equals 15 residues.

This chain uses TRBV6-4 with TRBJ2-5; TRBD1 aligns across 9 bases. V was clipped by 10 bases and J by 5 bases; unmatched bases: 8. The CDR3 sequence is 13 residues long. Germline V gene data show CDR1 as MRHNA and CDR2 as SNTAGT. CDR3 in amino acids: CANQQGAFETQYF. For the CDR3, the DNA is TGTGCCAACCAACAGGGGGCGTTCGAGACCCAGTACTTC.

The chain uses TRBV27 and TRBJ2-5; D possibly corresponds to TRBD2 (6 bases). Trimming cost V 3 bases and J 7 bases, with 15 bases left between them. CDR1 MNHEY and CDR2 SMNVEV come from the germline V gene (reference sequence). There are 14 residues in the CDR3. CDR3 coding DNA: TGTGCCAGCAGTTTTCATGCGGCGGAGGGGACCCAGTACTTC. Translated: CASSFHAAEGTQYF.

The gene calls are TRBV4-1 and TRBJ1-1; D remains unclear. V lost 3 bases and J lost 0, with 8 bases in between. The germline gives CDR1 MGHRA, CDR2 YSYEKL. The CDR3 length is 14 residues. This CDR3 reads CASSHAGMNTEAFF. The CDR3 DNA sequence: TGCGCCAGCAGCCATGCTGGGATGAACACTGAAGCTTTCTTT.

The gene calls are TRBV27 and TRBJ1-2; D ambiguous. Germline V gene sequence: CDR1 MNHEY, CDR2 SMNVEV (reference sequence). The CDR3 contains 11 residues. Trimming took 7 bases from V and 2 from J, leaving 5 bases between them. The CDR3 DNA is TGTGCCAGCAAATCAAACTATGGCTACACCTTC. It encodes CASKSNYGYTF.

The chain combines TRBV28 with TRBJ2-7; a possible D gene is TRBD1 (6 bases). In germline, CDR1 is MDHEN, CDR2 SYDVKM. The CDR3 consists of 16 residues. V lost 4 bases, J lost 5 bases, and 21 bases lay in between. The CDR3 DNA sequence: TGTGCCAGCAGTTGGGGGCAAACAGTTAGTGGTGACGAGCAGTACTTC. Encoded protein: CASSWGQTVSGDEQYF.

This clone appeared a single time. V is TRBV2 and J is TRBJ1-5; no clear D. Trimming left V 5 bases short and J 0 bases short, with 8 bases between. Germline V gene data show CDR1 as SNHLY and CDR2 as FYNNEI. The length of the CDR3 is 14 residues. The CDR3 DNA reads TGTGCCAGCAGTCAGGACTCTAGCAATCAGCCCCAGCATTTT. Its translation: CASSQDSSNQPQHF. Based on the CDR3 plus reference TRBV2 and TRBJ1-5, the full variable domain is EPEVTQTPSHQVTQMGQEVILRCVPISNHLYFYWYRQILGQKVEFLVSFYNNEISEKSEIFDDQFSVERPDGSNFTLKIRSTKLEDSAMYFCASSQDSSNQPQHFGDGTRLSIL.

CDR3 sequence: CASSSAEWDDYGYTF. The DNA for the CDR3 is TGTGCCAGCAGCTCCGCGGAGTGGGACGATTATGGCTACACCTTC. J is TRBJ1-2 and V is TRBV5-8; a weak D match, TRBD1 (5 bases). V was pared by 3 bases and J by 5 bases, with 17 bases between. Germline loops: CDR1 SGHTS, CDR2 YDEGEE. The CDR3 length is 15 residues.

V and J are TRBV13 and TRBJ2-7; 9 nucleotides align to TRBD2. The ends lost 7 bases at V and 3 bases at J; junction bases unmatched: 10. Per the germline V gene, CDR1 is PRHDT and CDR2 is FYEKMQ (reference sequence). The CDR3 is 15 amino acids. CDR3 DNA: TGTGCCAGCACCCCTTTAGGGACTAGCAACTACGAGCAGTACTTC. Translated: CASTPLGTSNYEQYF.

This chain connects TRBV29-1 to TRBJ1-5, with a possible D match to TRBD1 (6 bases). Germline lookup yields CDR1 SQVTM and CDR2 ANQGSEA. The CDR3 length is 14 residues. V lost 4 bases and J lost 2, with 12 bases in between. The CDR3 sequence is CSVGGATGNQPQHF. The CDR3 DNA is TGCAGCGTTGGGGGGGCGACGGGCAATCAGCCCCAGCATTTT.

This clone was observed a single time. V is TRBV29-1 and J is TRBJ2-1, with 7 bases that match TRBD1. Germline-derived CDR1 and CDR2 are SQVTM and ANQGSEA. CDR3 length: 14 amino acids. With 3 bases clipped from V and 6 bases from J, the junction kept 8 bases outside the gene matches. CDR3: CSVDGQDRGNEQFF. The CDR3 DNA reads as TGCAGCGTTGATGGACAGGACAGAGGCAATGAGCAGTTCTTC.

The rearrangement uses TRBV13 and TRBJ2-7, with D maybe TRBD2 (6 bases). V was clipped by 5 bases and J by 0 bases, with 11 bases between them. The CDR3 loop spans 14 amino acids. Germline V lookup: CDR1 PRHDT, CDR2 FYEKMQ (reference sequence). CDR3 bases: TGTGCCAGCAGCCTGGACGGGAGCTCCTACGAGCAGTACTTC. Encoded protein: CASSLDGSSYEQYF.

The chain carries TRBV10-3 and TRBJ2-3, with D possibly being TRBD1 (6 bases). The CDR3 loop spans 14 amino acids. Trimming pared 11 bases from V and 2 bases from J, leaving 17 bases between. Germline V gene data show CDR1 as ENHRY and CDR2 as SYGVKD. The chain's CDR3 is CAVRDTQATDTQYF. For the CDR3, the DNA is TGTGCCGTCCGGGACACCCAAGCCACAGATACGCAGTATTTT.

The genes are TRBV27 and TRBJ2-5; D unresolved. The CDR3 has 13 residues. Per the germline V gene, CDR1 is MNHEY and CDR2 is SMNVEV (reference sequence). V was cut by 3 bases and J by 1 base, with 6 bases left in between. The CDR3 spells CASSFRIQETQYF. The CDR3 nucleotides are TGTGCCAGCAGTTTCCGGATCCAAGAGACCCAGTACTTC.

The chain employs TRBV9 and TRBJ1-3; D is uncertain. The V end was cut by 0 bases, the J end by 3 bases, with 7 bases between. Germline CDR1 and CDR2: SGDLS and YYNGEE. CDR3 length: 14 amino acids. The chain's CDR3 is CASSVVGSGNTIYF. In DNA, the CDR3 is TGTGCCAGCAGCGTAGTGGGGAGTGGAAACACCATATATTTT.

The J gene is TRBJ2-1, the V gene TRBV7-9, with D possibly being TRBD1 (5 bases). Germline CDR1 and CDR2: SEHNR and FQNEAQ (reference sequence). This CDR3 region has 15 residues. V was trimmed by 4 bases and J by 1 base, leaving 11 bases between them. For the CDR3, the DNA is TGTGCCAGCAGCTCACGACAGAATTCCTACAATGAGCAGTTCTTC. Amino acids: CASSSRQNSYNEQFF.

V usage is TRBV5-1 and J usage is TRBJ2-2; maybe TRBD1 (5 bases). V was trimmed by 6 bases and J by 4 bases, leaving 13 bases between them. The CDR3 totals 14 residues. CDR1 SGHRS and CDR2 YFSETQ come from the germline V gene. The CDR3 region is CASKYSGPTGELFF. For the CDR3, the DNA is TGCGCCAGCAAATACTCAGGGCCCACCGGGGAGCTGTTTTTT.

The chain uses TRBV29-1 and TRBJ2-7; perhaps TRBD1 as D (6 bases). CDR3 length: 13 residues. Trimming shortened V by 6 bases and J by 0 bases, and 12 bases separated the two germline ends. The germline V gene has CDR1 SQVTM and CDR2 ANQGSEA. The CDR3 protein is CSVAGGGSYEQYF. The CDR3 DNA reads TGCAGCGTGGCTGGGGGCGGCTCCTACGAGCAGTACTTC.

This clone is a singleton in its sample. The sample has other DNA sequences that encode this CDR3 too. The chain carries TRBV15 and TRBJ2-2; TRBD1 aligns across 9 bases. This CDR3 contains 14 residues. Losses at the gene ends were 3 bases for V and 5 bases for J; bases not matched to a gene: 1. CDR1 is LNHNV, CDR2 YYDKDF, per germline (reference sequence). This chain's CDR3 is CATSRDRGTGELFF. For the CDR3, the DNA is TGTGCCACCAGCAGGGACAGGGGAACCGGGGAGCTGTTTTTT.